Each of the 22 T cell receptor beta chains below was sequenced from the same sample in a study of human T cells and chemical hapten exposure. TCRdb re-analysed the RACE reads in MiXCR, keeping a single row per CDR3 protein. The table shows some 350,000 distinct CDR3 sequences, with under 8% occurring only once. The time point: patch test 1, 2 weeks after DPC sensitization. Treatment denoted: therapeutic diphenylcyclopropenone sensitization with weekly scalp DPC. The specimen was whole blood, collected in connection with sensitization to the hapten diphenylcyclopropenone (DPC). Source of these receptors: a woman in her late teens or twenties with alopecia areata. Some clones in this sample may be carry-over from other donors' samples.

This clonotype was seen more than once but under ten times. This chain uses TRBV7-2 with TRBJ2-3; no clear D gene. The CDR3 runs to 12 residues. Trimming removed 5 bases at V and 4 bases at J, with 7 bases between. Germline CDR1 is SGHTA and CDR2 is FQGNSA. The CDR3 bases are TGTGCCAGCAGCGCCTTTTCAGATACGCAGTATTTT. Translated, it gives CASSAFSDTQYF.

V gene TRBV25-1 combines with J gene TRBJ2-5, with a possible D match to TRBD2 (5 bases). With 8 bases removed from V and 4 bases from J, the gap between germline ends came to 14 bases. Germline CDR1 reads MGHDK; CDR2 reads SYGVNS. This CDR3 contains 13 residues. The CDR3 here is CASLRPEGETQYF. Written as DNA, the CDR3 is TGTGCCAGCTTAAGACCCGAGGGAGAGACCCAGTACTTC.

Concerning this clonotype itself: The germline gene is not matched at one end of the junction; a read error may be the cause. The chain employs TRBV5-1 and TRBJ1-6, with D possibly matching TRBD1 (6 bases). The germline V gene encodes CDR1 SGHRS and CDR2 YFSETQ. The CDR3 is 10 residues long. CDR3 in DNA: TGCGCCAGTCACCGGGACATAAAAGACTTT. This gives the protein CASHRDIKDF. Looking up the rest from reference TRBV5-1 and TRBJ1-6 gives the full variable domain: KAGVTQTPRYLIKTRGQQVTLSCSPISGHRSVSWYQQTPGQGLQFLFEYFSETQRNKGNFPGRFSGRQFSNSRSEMNVSTLELGDSALYLCASHRDIKDFGNGTRLTVT.

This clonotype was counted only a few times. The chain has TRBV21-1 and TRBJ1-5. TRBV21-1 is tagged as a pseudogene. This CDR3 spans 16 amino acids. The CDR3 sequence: CASSNSGGRSNQPQHF. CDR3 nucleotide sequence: TGTGCCAGCAGCAATAGTGGAGGGCGTAGCAATCAGCCCCAGCATTTT.

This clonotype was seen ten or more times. The CDR3 DNA reads as TGTGCCAGCAGTATGGGTACCGGGGAGCTGTTTTTT. Translated: CASSMGTGELFF. The J gene is TRBJ2-2, the V gene TRBV12-3 or TRBV12-4; D gene uncertain. The V and J ends lost 5 bases and 5 bases respectively, with 6 bases between them. This CDR3 region has 12 residues.

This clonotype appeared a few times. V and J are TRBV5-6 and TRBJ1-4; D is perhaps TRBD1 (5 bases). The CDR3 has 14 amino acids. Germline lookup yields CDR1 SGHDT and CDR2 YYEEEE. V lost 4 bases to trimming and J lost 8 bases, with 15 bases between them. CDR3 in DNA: TGTGCCAGCAGCCAAACCCCCCCAGGGGAAAAACTGTTTTTT. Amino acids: CASSQTPPGEKLFF.

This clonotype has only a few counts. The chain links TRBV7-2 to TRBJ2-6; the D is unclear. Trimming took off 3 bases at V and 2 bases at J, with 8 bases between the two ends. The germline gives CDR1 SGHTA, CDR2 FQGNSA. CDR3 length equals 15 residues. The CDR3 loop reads CASSFQTAGANVLTF. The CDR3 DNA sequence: TGTGCCAGCAGCTTCCAAACTGCTGGGGCCAACGTCCTGACTTTC.

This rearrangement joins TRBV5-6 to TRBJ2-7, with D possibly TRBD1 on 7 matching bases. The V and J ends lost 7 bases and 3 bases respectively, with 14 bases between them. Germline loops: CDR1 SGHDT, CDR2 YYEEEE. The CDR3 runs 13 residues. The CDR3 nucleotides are TGTGCCAGCGGGGGAGGACAGGACTACGAGCAGTACTTC. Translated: CASGGGQDYEQYF.

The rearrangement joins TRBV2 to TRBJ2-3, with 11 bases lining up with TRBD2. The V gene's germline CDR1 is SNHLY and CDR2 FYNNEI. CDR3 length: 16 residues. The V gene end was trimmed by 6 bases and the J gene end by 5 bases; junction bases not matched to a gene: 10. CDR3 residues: CASSPLASGGKDTQYF. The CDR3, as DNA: TGTGCCAGCAGCCCTCTAGCTAGCGGGGGGAAAGATACGCAGTATTTT.

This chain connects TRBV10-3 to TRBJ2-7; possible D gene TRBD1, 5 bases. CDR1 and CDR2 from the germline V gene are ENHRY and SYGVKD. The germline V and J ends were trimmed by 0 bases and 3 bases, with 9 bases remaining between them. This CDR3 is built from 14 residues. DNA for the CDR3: TGTGCCATCAGTGAGTCCTGGGGCGGCTACGAGCAGTACTTC. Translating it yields CAISESWGGYEQYF.

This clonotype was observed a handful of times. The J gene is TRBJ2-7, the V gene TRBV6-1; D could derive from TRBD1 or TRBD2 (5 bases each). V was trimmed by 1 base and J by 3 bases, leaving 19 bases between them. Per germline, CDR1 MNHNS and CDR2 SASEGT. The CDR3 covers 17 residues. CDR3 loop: CASSEDPSGLLLYEQYF. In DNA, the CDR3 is TGTGCCAGCAGTGAAGACCCCTCGGGGCTCCTACTCTACGAGCAGTACTTC.

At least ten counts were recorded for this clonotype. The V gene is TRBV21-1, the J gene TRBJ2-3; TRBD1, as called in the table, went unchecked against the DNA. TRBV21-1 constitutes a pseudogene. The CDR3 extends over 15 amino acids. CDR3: CASSRPGARTDTQYF. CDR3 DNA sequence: TGTGCCAGCAGCCGCCCAGGGGCGAGGACAGATACGCAGTATTTT.

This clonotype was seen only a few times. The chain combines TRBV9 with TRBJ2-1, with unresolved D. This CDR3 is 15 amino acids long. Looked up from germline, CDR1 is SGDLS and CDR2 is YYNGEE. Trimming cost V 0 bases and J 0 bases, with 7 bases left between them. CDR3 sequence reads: CASSVESYSYNEQFF. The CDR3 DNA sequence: TGTGCCAGCAGCGTAGAATCTTACTCCTACAATGAGCAGTTCTTC.

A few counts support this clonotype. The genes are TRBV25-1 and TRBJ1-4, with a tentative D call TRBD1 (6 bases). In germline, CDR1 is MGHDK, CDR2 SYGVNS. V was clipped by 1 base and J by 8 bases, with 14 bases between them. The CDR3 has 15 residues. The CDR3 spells CASSESGGAGEKLFF. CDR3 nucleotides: TGTGCCAGCAGTGAATCTGGGGGCGCCGGGGAAAAACTGTTTTTT.

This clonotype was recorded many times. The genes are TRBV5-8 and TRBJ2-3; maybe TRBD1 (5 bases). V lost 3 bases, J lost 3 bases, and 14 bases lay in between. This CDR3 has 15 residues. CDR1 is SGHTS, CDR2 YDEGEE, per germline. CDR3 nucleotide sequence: TGTGCCAGCAGCTACGACCTGGGGCAGACAGATACGCAGTATTTT. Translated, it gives CASSYDLGQTDTQYF. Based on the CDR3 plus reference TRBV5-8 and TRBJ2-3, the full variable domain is EAGVTQSPTHLIKTRGQQATLRCSPISGHTSVYWYQQALGLGLQFLLWYDEGEERNRGNFPPRFSGRQFPNYSSELNVNALELEDSALYLCASSYDLGQTDTQYFGPGTRLTVL.

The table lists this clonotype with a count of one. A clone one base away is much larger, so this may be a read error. The CDR3 reads CSVRLGAGDETQYF. CDR3 in DNA: TGCAGCGTCCGACTTGGGGCCGGAGATGAGACCCAGTACTTC. The chain carries TRBV29-1 and TRBJ2-5; TRBD1 is a possible D gene (5 bases). The V end lost 6 bases, the J end lost 5 bases, and 19 bases lay between the germline ends. The CDR3 runs to 14 residues. Germline V CDR1 and CDR2: SQVTM, ANQGSEA.

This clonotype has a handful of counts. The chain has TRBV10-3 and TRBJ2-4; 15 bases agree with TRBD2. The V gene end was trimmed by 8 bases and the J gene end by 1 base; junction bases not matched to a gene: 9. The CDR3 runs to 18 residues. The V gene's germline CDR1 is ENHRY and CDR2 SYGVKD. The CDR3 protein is CAIAAGLAGGEAKNIQYF. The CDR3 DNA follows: TGTGCCATCGCAGCGGGACTAGCGGGGGGTGAGGCCAAAAACATTCAGTACTTC.

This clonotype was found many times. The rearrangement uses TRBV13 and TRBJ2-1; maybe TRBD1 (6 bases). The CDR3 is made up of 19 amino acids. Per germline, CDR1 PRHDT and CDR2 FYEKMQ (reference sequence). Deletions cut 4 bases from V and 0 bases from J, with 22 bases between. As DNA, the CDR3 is TGTGCCAGCAGCTCGCAAGCAGTAAGCCAGGGGATCTCCTACAATGAGCAGTTCTTC. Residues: CASSSQAVSQGISYNEQFF.

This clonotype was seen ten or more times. The CDR3 reads CASSEGTGQETQYF. The CDR3 bases are TGTGCCAGCAGTGAAGGAACGGGGCAAGAGACCCAGTACTTC. The V call is TRBV2, the J call TRBJ2-5, with a weak D call TRBD2 (5 bases). Germline V CDR1 and CDR2: SNHLY, FYNNEI. CDR3 length: 14 amino acids. Trimming cost V 1 base and J 2 bases, with 8 bases left between them.

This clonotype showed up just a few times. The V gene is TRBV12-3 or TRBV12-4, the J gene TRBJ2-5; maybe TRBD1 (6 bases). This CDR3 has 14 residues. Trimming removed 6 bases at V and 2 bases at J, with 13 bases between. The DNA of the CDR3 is TGTGCCAGCAGAACAGGGATTGGGCAAGAGACCCAGTACTTC. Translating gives CASRTGIGQETQYF.

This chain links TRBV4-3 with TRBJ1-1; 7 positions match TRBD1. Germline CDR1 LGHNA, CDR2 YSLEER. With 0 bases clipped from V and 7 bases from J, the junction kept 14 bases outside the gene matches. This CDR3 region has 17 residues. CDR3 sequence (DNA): TGCGCCAGCAGCCAAGATCTAAGGGCAGGGGGGTATGGTGAAGCTTTCTTT. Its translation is CASSQDLRAGGYGEAFF.

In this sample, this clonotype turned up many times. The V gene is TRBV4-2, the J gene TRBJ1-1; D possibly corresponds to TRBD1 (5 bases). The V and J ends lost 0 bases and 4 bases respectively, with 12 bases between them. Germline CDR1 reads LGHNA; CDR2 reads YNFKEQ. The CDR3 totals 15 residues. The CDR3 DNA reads TGTGCCAGCAGCCAAGAGGGGTGGGGGAGCACTGAAGCTTTCTTT. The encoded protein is CASSQEGWGSTEAFF.